A single sample is the source of the 21 T cell receptor beta chains below, sequenced in a study of Graves' ophthalmopathy and Graves' hyperthyroidism. Amplification of the TCR beta CDR3 regions used RNA transcripts (as template). Investigators did first-round RT-PCR with HTBI primers, then second-round multiplex PCR. TCRdb re-derived calls from the multiplex PCR reads in MiXCR, one entry per CDR3 protein. This repertoire shows some 370,000 distinct CDR3 sequences, roughly a sixth found once; its top ten account for roughly 2.6%. Sequenced material: peripheral blood. The receptors come from an adult woman with stable Graves' hyperthyroidism.

This clonotype showed up many times. The J gene is TRBJ1-2, the V gene TRBV19; the match to TRBD1 covers 11 bases. J was trimmed by 0 bases and V by 5 bases; bases with no gene match: 5. This CDR3 spans 16 amino acids. Looked up from germline, CDR1 is LNHDA and CDR2 is SQIVND (reference sequence). The CDR3 DNA is TGTGCCAGTAGTCCCTGGGGACAGGGGGCTAACTATGGCTACACCTTC. Encoded protein: CASSPWGQGANYGYTF.

This clonotype was recorded at least ten times. The gene calls are TRBV12-3 or TRBV12-4 and TRBJ2-5; D is unclear. The CDR3 has 16 residues. Trimming cost V 7 bases and J 5 bases, with 23 bases left between them. Written as DNA, the CDR3 is TGTGCCAGCAACCCTCCAGGATCCCGAGGTCGGGAGACCCAGTACTTC. Amino acid sequence: CASNPPGSRGRETQYF.

This clonotype was picked up many times. V and J are TRBV27 and TRBJ1-1; D gene unclear. V lost 6 bases and J lost 3, with 11 bases in between. The CDR3 has 13 amino acids. Germline loops: CDR1 MNHEY, CDR2 SMNVEV (reference sequence). CDR3 amino acids: CASRGGFYTEAFF. In DNA, the CDR3 is TGTGCCAGCAGGGGTGGGTTTTACACTGAAGCTTTCTTT.

The sample holds many counts of this clonotype. This sequence joins TRBV11-2 and TRBJ1-1, with 7 bases aligning to TRBD1. V shed 5 bases and J 2 bases; nucleotides not matched to a gene: 5. The CDR3 has 14 residues. The germline CDR1 and CDR2 sequences are SGHAT and FQNNGV. CDR3 bases: TGTGCCAGCAGCCAGAGACAGGGCAACACTGAAGCTTTCTTT. Its protein is CASSQRQGNTEAFF.

This clonotype was seen repeatedly, ten times or more. V gene TRBV30 combines with J gene TRBJ1-2; unclear D gene. Germline V gene lookup returns CDR1 GTSNPN and CDR2 SVGIG (reference sequence). The CDR3 is 11 amino acids. Between the trimmed V and J ends, which lost 2 bases and 8 bases, there was a span of 9 bases. The CDR3 loop reads CAWSNFGGYTF. CDR3 in DNA: TGTGCCTGGAGTAATTTCGGAGGCTACACCTTC.

This clonotype was counted at least ten times. J is TRBJ2-2 and V is TRBV12-3 or TRBV12-4, with D unclear. V was cut by 3 bases and J by 1 base, with 9 bases left in between. The CDR3 consists of 15 residues. The CDR3 DNA reads TGTGCCAGCAGTTTGGCTTTCGGGAACACCGGGGAGCTGTTTTTT. Its protein is CASSLAFGNTGELFF.

This clonotype has at least ten counts. This sequence joins TRBV28 and TRBJ2-2, with a tentative D call TRBD1 (6 bases). Trimming took off 6 bases at V and 5 bases at J, with 10 bases between the two ends. The CDR3 is 13 amino acids. From germline, CDR1 is MDHEN and CDR2 SYDVKM. DNA for the CDR3: TGTGCCAGCAGCAACAGGGTAACCGGGGAGCTGTTTTTT. Protein sequence: CASSNRVTGELFF.

The table lists this clonotype with many counts. This rearrangement joins TRBV27 to TRBJ2-7, with 7 bases that match TRBD2. This CDR3 is built from 13 residues. J lost 0 bases, V lost 9 bases, and 5 bases had no gene match. The germline V gene has CDR1 MNHEY and CDR2 SMNVEV (reference sequence). CDR3 sequence reads: CARGSGTSYEQYF. The CDR3 DNA sequence: TGTGCCAGGGGGAGCGGGACCTCCTACGAGCAGTACTTC.

Here the CDR3 reads CASSFLSTEAFF. CDR3 DNA sequence: TGTGCCAGCAGCTTCCTAAGCACTGAAGCTTTCTTT. The rearrangement links TRBV7-8 to TRBJ1-1; D call uncertain. The CDR3 is 12 amino acids. CDR1 is SGHVS, CDR2 FQNEAQ, per germline. V was pared by 3 bases and J by 4 bases, with 6 bases between.

At least ten counts were recorded for this clonotype. The rearrangement links TRBV30 to TRBJ2-7; no clear D. Germline lookup yields CDR1 GTSNPN and CDR2 SVGIG (reference sequence). Trimming shortened V by 0 bases and J by 5 bases, and 14 bases separated the two germline ends. This CDR3 has 14 residues. The CDR3 nucleotides read TGTGCCTGGAGTGTACGGAGAGTTCTCCACGAGCAGTACTTC. It encodes CAWSVRRVLHEQYF.

At least ten counts were recorded for this clonotype. V gene TRBV28 combines with J gene TRBJ2-4, with a tentative D call TRBD1 (6 bases). Trimming took 6 bases from V and 5 from J, leaving 14 bases between them. This CDR3 comprises 14 residues. Germline CDR1 MDHEN, CDR2 SYDVKM. The CDR3, as DNA: TGTGCCAGCAGCATACAGGGAACGCAAAACATTCAGTACTTC. It codes for CASSIQGTQNIQYF.

The CDR3 DNA reads as TGTGCCAGCAGTCCGACAGGGTCGGCGGGCTACACCTTC. Translating it yields CASSPTGSAGYTF. V gene TRBV6-1 combines with J gene TRBJ1-2; TRBD1 matches at 7 bases. CDR1 is MNHNS, CDR2 SASEGT, per germline. Trimming removed 5 bases from V and 8 bases from J; junction bases left unmatched: 8. The CDR3 has 13 amino acids.

This clonotype was found a few times. V is TRBV19 and J is TRBJ1-1, with D possibly TRBD1 on 6 matching bases. Per germline, CDR1 LNHDA and CDR2 SQIVND (reference sequence). CDR3 size: 13 residues. Trimming cost V 2 bases and J 14 bases, with 18 bases left between them. This CDR3 reads CASSISAGAPGFF. Written as DNA, the CDR3 is TGTGCCAGTAGTATAAGTGCAGGGGCCCCGGGGTTCTTT.

This clonotype was detected ten times or more. This may arise from a read error, as a much more abundant clone is one base away. This rearrangement joins TRBV12-3 or TRBV12-4 to TRBJ2-4; D is ambiguous. The CDR3 extends over 15 amino acids. Here the CDR3 reads CASSPADPSKNIKYF. The CDR3 bases are TGTGCCAGCAGCCCCGCAGACCCATCCAAAAACATTAAGTACTTC.

This clonotype was seen many times. The chain links TRBV5-1 to TRBJ1-3; no clear D. The CDR3 is made up of 14 amino acids. Germline V gives CDR1 SGHRS, CDR2 YFSETQ. The ends were cut back, 0 bases at V and 3 bases at J, with 7 bases in the middle. The CDR3 reads CASSLEAFGNTIYF. CDR3 nucleotides: TGCGCCAGCAGCTTGGAAGCTTTTGGAAACACCATATATTTT.

This clonotype was observed at least ten times. The rearrangement links TRBV29-1 to TRBJ2-7; the D gene is possibly TRBD1 (5 bases). This CDR3 comprises 13 residues. V was shortened by 4 bases and J by 4 bases, with 14 bases between the two germline ends. Looked up from germline, CDR1 is SQVTM and CDR2 is ANQGSEA. The CDR3 here is CSVGQKTDYEQYF. In nucleotides, the CDR3 is TGCAGCGTTGGACAGAAAACAGATTACGAGCAGTACTTC.

This clonotype has at least ten counts. The CDR3 region is CATSDLSLRGLETQYF. CDR3 sequence (DNA): TGTGCCACCAGTGATTTGTCTCTAAGGGGGTTGGAGACCCAGTACTTC. This chain uses TRBV24-1 with TRBJ2-5, with D perhaps matching TRBD1 (6 bases). Trimming removed 0 bases at V and 5 bases at J, with 15 bases between. The germline CDR1 and CDR2 sequences are KGHDR and SFDVKD. There are 16 residues in the CDR3.

This clonotype showed up many times. This rearrangement joins TRBV6-5 to TRBJ1-5; unclear D gene. The germline V and J ends were trimmed by 6 bases and 4 bases, with 10 bases remaining between them. Germline CDR1 and CDR2: MNHEY and SVGAGI. The CDR3 is 13 residues long. The DNA of the CDR3 is TGTGCCAGCAGGGGGTCAGCAAATCAGCCCCAGCATTTT. Protein: CASRGSANQPQHF.

V gene TRBV27 combines with J gene TRBJ1-6, with D perhaps TRBD1 (5 bases). Looked up from germline, CDR1 is MNHEY and CDR2 is SMNVEV (reference sequence). The CDR3 has 14 amino acids. V was pared by 11 bases and J by 7 bases, with 18 bases between. The CDR3 DNA reads as TGTGCCTTCTCCCGGGGACCCAACAATTCACCCCTCCACTTT. Translating gives CAFSRGPNNSPLHF.

Worth noting for this clonotype: A much larger clonotype is one base distant, so this may be a read error. V is TRBV30 and J is TRBJ2-5, with D maybe TRBD1 (6 bases). Trimming left V 1 base short and J 4 bases short, with 10 bases between. Germline V gives CDR1 GTSNPN, CDR2 SVGIG (reference sequence). The CDR3 is made up of 13 amino acids. For the CDR3, the DNA is TGTGCCTGGAGTGCAGGGACATCAGAGACCCAGTACTTC. Translated: CAWSAGTSETQYF.

This clonotype was picked up many times. This chain links TRBV20-1 with TRBJ2-7; D gene ambiguous. The CDR3 is 15 residues long. CDR1 is DFQATT and CDR2 is SNEGSKA in the germline V gene (reference sequence). V lost 2 bases and J 4 bases, leaving 18 bases between the germline ends. The DNA of the CDR3 is TGCAGTGCTAGATCTAGGACCGAGCCAACTTACGAGCAGTACTTC. Its protein is CSARSRTEPTYEQYF.